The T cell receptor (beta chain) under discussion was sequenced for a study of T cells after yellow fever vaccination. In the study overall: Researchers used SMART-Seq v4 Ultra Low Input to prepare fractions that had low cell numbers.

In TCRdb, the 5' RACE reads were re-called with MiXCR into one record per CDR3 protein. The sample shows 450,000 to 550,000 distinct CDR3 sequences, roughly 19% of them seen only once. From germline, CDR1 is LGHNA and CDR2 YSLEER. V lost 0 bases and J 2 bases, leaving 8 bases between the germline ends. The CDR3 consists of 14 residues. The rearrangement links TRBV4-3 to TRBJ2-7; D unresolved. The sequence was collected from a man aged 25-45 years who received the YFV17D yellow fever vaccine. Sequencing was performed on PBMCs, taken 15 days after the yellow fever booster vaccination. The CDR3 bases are TGCGCCAGCAGCCAAGAATACGGCCCCTACGAGCAGTACTTC. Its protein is CASSQEYGPYEQYF.